This is a list of T cell receptor beta chains from one sample in a study of blood T cell repertoires in COVID-19. Sequencing used immunoSEQ multiplex PCR; TCRdb keeps in-frame clones, though not all of them. The sample lists more than 150,000 clones, 90% to 95% occurring once. The specimen sequenced was peripheral blood. The receptors stem from a man in his thirties or forties with COVID-19, enrolled during active disease. Both conserved end residues are part of each CDR3. A D gene is named only where the DNA matches it firmly.

j_gene | d_gene | v_gene | CDR3aa | CDR3nt
TRBJ2-1 | TRBD2 | TRBV5-4 | CASSASSGRPYNEQFF | TGTGCCAGCAGCGCCTCTAGCGGGCGTCCCTACAATGAGCAGTTCTTC
TRBJ2-2 | NA | TRBV18 | CASSPPLYQGNEDTGELFF | TGTGCCAGCTCACCTCCTCTTTATCAGGGGAATGAGGACACCGGGGAGCTGTTTTTT
TRBJ1-5 | NA | TRBV12-5 | CASGPPGNHSGKSSLRGPQHF | TGTGCTAGTGGTCCACCAGGAAATCATTCCGGGAAGAGTAGCCTCCGGGGGCCCCAGCATTTT
TRBJ2-6 | TRBD1 | TRBV12-5 | CASGLDRGVSGANVLTF | TGTGCTAGTGGTTTGGACAGGGGGGTTTCTGGGGCCAACGTCCTGACTTTC
TRBJ1-5 | NA | TRBV10-2 | CASSEMVGGSNQPQHF | TGCGCCAGCAGTGAGATGGTAGGGGGTAGCAATCAGCCCCAGCATTTT
TRBJ2-7 | TRBD1 | TRBV6-2/TRBV6-3 | CASSNRQGQGSYEQYF | TGTGCCAGCAGTAACCGCCAGGGACAGGGTTCCTACGAGCAGTACTTC
TRBJ2-1 | TRBD2 | TRBV11-2 | CASSPGTSGRFHEQFF | TGTGCCAGCAGCCCGGGGACTAGCGGGAGGTTCCATGAGCAGTTCTTC
TRBJ1-5 | NA | TRBV7-9 | CASSLTDSGEPQHF | TGTGCCAGCAGCTTAACGGACTCGGGTGAGCCCCAGCATTTT
TRBJ2-7 | TRBD1 | TRBV6-1 | CASREAGGYWDF | TGTGCCAGCAGGGAAGCAGGGGGCTATTGGGACTTC
TRBJ2-2 | TRBD2 | TRBV4-1 | CASSQEVAGGPNGELFF | TGCGCCAGCAGCCAAGAAGTAGCGGGGGGGCCCAACGGGGAGCTGTTTTTT
TRBJ2-7 | TRBD1 | TRBV29-1 | CSAGQGISYEQYF | TGCAGCGCTGGACAGGGCATCTCCTACGAGCAGTACTTC
TRBJ2-4 | TRBD2 | TRBV10-3 | CAIASGGPRLAKNIQYF | TGTGCCATCGCTAGCGGGGGCCCTAGGCTAGCCAAAAACATTCAGTACTTC
TRBJ2-2 | NA | TRBV5-1 | CASSPPGATGELFF | TGCGCCAGCAGCCCCCCTGGGGCCACCGGGGAGCTGTTTTTT
TRBJ1-2 | NA | TRBV4-1 | CASSQDSSGFRANYGYTF | TGCGCCAGCAGCCAAGACTCTAGCGGGTTCAGAGCTAACTATGGCTACACCTTC
TRBJ2-3 | TRBD1 | TRBV6-6 | CASSPSGGTTDTQYF | TGTGCCAGCAGCCCTTCAGGGGGCACCACAGATACGCAGTATTTT
TRBJ1-1 | NA | TRBV21-1 | CASSRDKMNTEAFF | TGTGCCAGCAGTAGAGACAAGATGAACACTGAAGCTTTCTTT